These 21 T cell receptor beta chains originate from one sample sequenced in a study of shared clonotypes between healthy human individuals (dated by TCRdb to the early 2020s). The library was made by the immunoSEQ multiplex PCR assay. Held by TCRdb, this immuneACCESS table contains in-frame sequences only and omits some clones. Under half of the omission traces to an unresolved V gene where checked; the cause of the rest is unknown. The sample data list about 670,000 clones, and roughly 78% of these were observed just once. About 2% of the sample is in the top ten clones. The specimen sequenced was memory CD4+ T cells sorted from blood. The cell subset or site label here, explained by the study, means: CD45RA-negative fraction. The receptor source for this set is a woman in her thirties in good health.

The chain recombines TRBV15 with TRBJ2-5, with D unresolved. V was pared by 0 bases and J by 1 base, with 6 bases between. This CDR3 contains 14 residues. CDR1 and CDR2 (germline): LNHNV, YYDKDF (reference sequence). CDR3 in DNA: TGTGCCACCAGCAGAGATGGTGGCCAAGAGACCCAGTACTTC. Residues: CATSRDGGQETQYF.

This clone was seen repeatedly, ten times or more. The genes are TRBV29-1 and TRBJ1-1; D is ambiguous. Trimming stripped 7 bases from V and 6 bases from J, with 12 bases between. This CDR3 spans 11 amino acids. The germline gives CDR1 SQVTM, CDR2 ANQGSEA. The CDR3 is CSALIVAEAFF. CDR3 nucleotide sequence: TGCAGCGCACTGATAGTCGCTGAAGCTTTCTTT.

V and J are TRBV9 and TRBJ2-1, with D hard to call. Per the germline V gene, CDR1 is SGDLS and CDR2 is YYNGEE. This CDR3 is 14 amino acids long. The germline V and J ends were trimmed by 4 bases and 4 bases, with 12 bases remaining between them. CDR3 in DNA: TGTGCCAGCAGCCTCTCCCGGGTATACAATGAGCAGTTCTTC. It is translated as CASSLSRVYNEQFF.

This clone was counted many times. The gene calls are TRBV19 and TRBJ1-2; a possible D gene is TRBD1 (6 bases). In germline, CDR1 is LNHDA, CDR2 SQIVND (reference sequence). V gave up 3 bases and J gave up 8 bases, with 13 bases separating them. CDR3 length equals 13 residues. CDR3 residues: CASSMGHQGGYTF. For the CDR3, the DNA is TGTGCCAGTAGTATGGGACACCAGGGGGGCTACACCTTC.

The rearrangement links TRBV11-2 to TRBJ2-4, with TRBD2 matching 8 bases. V lost 2 bases and J lost 0; bases outside the gene matches: 3. The germline CDR1 and CDR2 sequences are SGHAT and FQNNGV. CDR3 length equals 16 residues. CDR3: CASSLIAGIAKNIQYF. The CDR3 nucleotides are TGTGCCAGCAGCTTAATAGCGGGAATAGCCAAAAACATTCAGTACTTC.

This chain joins TRBV27 and TRBJ2-7, with 10 bases fitting TRBD2. Per germline, CDR1 MNHEY and CDR2 SMNVEV (reference sequence). The CDR3 is 18 amino acids. The V and J ends lost 6 bases and 2 bases, in that order; junction bases with no gene match: 16. CDR3 nucleotide sequence: TGTGCCAGCAGCCGGAAAGATTTACTAGCGGGGACCACCTACGAGCAGTACTTC. This translates into CASSRKDLLAGTTYEQYF.

V gene TRBV11-2 combines with J gene TRBJ2-7, with D perhaps matching TRBD1 (6 bases). Germline CDR1 and CDR2: SGHAT and FQNNGV. Trimming left V 3 bases short and J 2 bases short, with 11 bases between. The length of the CDR3 is 14 residues. The CDR3 region has the DNA TGTGCCAGCAGCTTGGGACATACGACCTACGAGCAGTACTTC. Amino acids: CASSLGHTTYEQYF.

The chain recombines TRBV28 with TRBJ2-3, with 13 bases that match TRBD2. Germline CDR1 reads MDHEN; CDR2 reads SYDVKM. This CDR3 is built from 21 residues. The ends lost 2 bases at V and 4 bases at J; junction bases unmatched: 18. The CDR3 nucleotides are TGTGCCAGCAGTTTAGACCAATTAACTAGCGGGAGGGCCTACTTCCCAGATACGCAGTATTTT. The encoded protein is CASSLDQLTSGRAYFPDTQYF. The whole variable domain, remainder taken from reference TRBV28 and TRBJ2-3, is DVKVTQSSRYLVKRTGEKVFLECVQDMDHENMFWYRQDPGLGLRLIYFSYDVKMKEKGDIPEGYSVSREKKERFSLILESASTNQTSMYLCASSLDQLTSGRAYFPDTQYFGPGTRLTVL.

The rearrangement joins TRBV19 to TRBJ1-5; 9 nucleotides match TRBD1. The CDR3 spans 12 residues. With V trimmed by 9 bases and J by 7 bases, 4 bases remained unmatched. Germline V gives CDR1 LNHDA, CDR2 SQIVND (reference sequence). DNA of the CDR3: TGTGCCAGATGGACAGGGGCCCAGCCCCAGCATTTT. This encodes CARWTGAQPQHF.

The gene calls are TRBV13 and TRBJ1-5; D gene ambiguous. Germline V gene lookup returns CDR1 PRHDT and CDR2 FYEKMQ (reference sequence). With 5 bases removed from V and 2 bases from J, the gap between germline ends came to 10 bases. The CDR3 loop spans 14 amino acids. The CDR3, as DNA: TGTGCCAGCAGCAGGTCACCGGGCAATCAGCCCCAGCATTTT. Amino acid sequence: CASSRSPGNQPQHF.

The rearrangement joins TRBV7-6 to TRBJ1-4; 7 bases align to TRBD1. Trimming took 1 base from V and 10 from J; bases not matched to a gene: 12. Germline CDR1 and CDR2: SGHVS and FNYEAQ. CDR3 size: 16 residues. Here the CDR3 reads CASSLEGLGTAGKLFF. The CDR3, as DNA: TGTGCCAGCAGCTTAGAAGGGCTCGGGACAGCCGGAAAACTGTTTTTT.

The J gene is TRBJ2-2, the V gene TRBV5-1; D is perhaps TRBD1 or TRBD2 (5 bases each). Between the trimmed V and J ends, which lost 4 bases and 1 base, there was a span of 14 bases. This CDR3 is built from 16 residues. The germline gives CDR1 SGHRS, CDR2 YFSETQ. CDR3 loop: CASSATGTKNTGELFF. The DNA for the CDR3 is TGCGCCAGCAGCGCAACCGGGACGAAGAACACCGGGGAGCTGTTTTTT. Full variable domain (rest looked up from reference TRBV5-1 and TRBJ2-2): KAGVTQTPRYLIKTRGQQVTLSCSPISGHRSVSWYQQTPGQGLQFLFEYFSETQRNKGNFPGRFSGRQFSNSRSEMNVSTLELGDSALYLCASSATGTKNTGELFFGEGSRLTVL.

CDR3 in DNA: TGTGCCAGCAGTGTCAGAACCCCAGGGGAAGCCAAAAACATTCAGTACTTC. Protein: CASSVRTPGEAKNIQYF. V and J are TRBV6-4 and TRBJ2-4, with a weak D call TRBD1 (6 bases). The V gene's germline CDR1 is MRHNA and CDR2 SNTAGT. The CDR3 contains 17 residues. V was cut by 4 bases and J by 0 bases, with 16 bases left in between.

The chain carries TRBV19 and TRBJ2-5, with D possibly matching TRBD1 (5 bases). The ends were cut back, 3 bases at V and 4 bases at J, with 12 bases in the middle. This CDR3 region has 14 residues. Germline CDR1 reads LNHDA; CDR2 reads SQIVND (reference sequence). The CDR3 loop is CASSIQGSGETQYF. CDR3 DNA sequence: TGTGCCAGTAGTATCCAGGGATCTGGAGAGACCCAGTACTTC.

This chain joins TRBV10-3 and TRBJ2-5; TRBD2 matches at 12 bases. J lost 3 bases, V lost 5 bases, and 13 bases had no gene match. Germline CDR1 is ENHRY and CDR2 is SYGVKD. The CDR3 length is 18 residues. DNA for the CDR3: TGTGCCATCAGTCACCCCCCGGGACTAGCGGGTGGGGAAGAGACCCAGTACTTC. Translating gives CAISHPPGLAGGEETQYF.

V gene TRBV5-6 combines with J gene TRBJ2-1; TRBD2 matches 15 bases. V shed 1 base and J 4 bases; nucleotides not matched to a gene: 6. The V gene's germline CDR1 is SGHDT and CDR2 YYEEEE. The CDR3 loop spans 18 amino acids. The CDR3 DNA sequence: TGTGCCAGCAGCTTGCTGGGGACTAGCGGGGGGATTTACAATGAGCAGTTCTTC. Translated: CASSLLGTSGGIYNEQFF. Full variable domain (rest looked up from reference TRBV5-6 and TRBJ2-1): DAGVTQSPTHLIKTRGQQVTLRCSPKSGHDTVSWYQQALGQGPQFIFQYYEEEERQRGNFPDRFSGHQFPNYSSELNVNALLLGDSALYLCASSLLGTSGGIYNEQFFGPGTRLTVL.

V and J are TRBV25-1 and TRBJ2-7, with 7 bases identical to TRBD1. J gave up 4 bases and V 4 bases, and 7 bases lay outside the gene matches. Germline assignment: CDR1 MGHDK and CDR2 SYGVNS. The CDR3 contains 14 residues. CDR3 nucleotides: TGTGCCAGCAGTGCGAGGGGGCACGGATACGAGCAGTACTTC. Protein product: CASSARGHGYEQYF.

This sequence joins TRBV29-1 and TRBJ2-1; D not certain. The ends were cut back, 5 bases at V and 4 bases at J, with 12 bases in the middle. This CDR3 is 13 amino acids long. From germline, CDR1 is SQVTM and CDR2 ANQGSEA. The DNA for the CDR3 is TGCAGCGTTTACTATCACGGGTACAATGAGCAGTTCTTC. Its protein product is CSVYYHGYNEQFF.

This rearrangement joins TRBV7-9 to TRBJ1-2; no clear D. Germline V CDR1 and CDR2: SEHNR, FQNEAQ (reference sequence). The CDR3 runs 12 residues. V was clipped by 2 bases and J by 2 bases, with 3 bases between them. The CDR3 loop reads CASSLSNYGYTF. In DNA, the CDR3 is TGTGCCAGCAGCTTATCCAACTATGGCTACACCTTC.

In this sample, this clone turned up many times. CDR3 region: CASSQDRLANEQFF. The CDR3, as DNA: TGTGCCAGCAGCCAAGATCGACTAGCCAATGAGCAGTTCTTC. This rearrangement joins TRBV4-2 to TRBJ2-1; 7 bases fit TRBD2. Germline lookup yields CDR1 LGHNA and CDR2 YNFKEQ. There are 14 residues in the CDR3. Germline trimming cut 0 bases from V and 6 bases from J; bases unmatched to any gene: 2.

The chain uses TRBV19 and TRBJ2-3; tentative D call: TRBD1 (6 bases). Germline CDR1 LNHDA, CDR2 SQIVND (reference sequence). V was clipped by 3 bases and J by 2 bases, with 12 bases between them. This CDR3 region has 15 residues. CDR3 in DNA: TGTGCCAGTAGTATCGGGACACTCCTCACAGATACGCAGTATTTT. Amino acids: CASSIGTLLTDTQYF.